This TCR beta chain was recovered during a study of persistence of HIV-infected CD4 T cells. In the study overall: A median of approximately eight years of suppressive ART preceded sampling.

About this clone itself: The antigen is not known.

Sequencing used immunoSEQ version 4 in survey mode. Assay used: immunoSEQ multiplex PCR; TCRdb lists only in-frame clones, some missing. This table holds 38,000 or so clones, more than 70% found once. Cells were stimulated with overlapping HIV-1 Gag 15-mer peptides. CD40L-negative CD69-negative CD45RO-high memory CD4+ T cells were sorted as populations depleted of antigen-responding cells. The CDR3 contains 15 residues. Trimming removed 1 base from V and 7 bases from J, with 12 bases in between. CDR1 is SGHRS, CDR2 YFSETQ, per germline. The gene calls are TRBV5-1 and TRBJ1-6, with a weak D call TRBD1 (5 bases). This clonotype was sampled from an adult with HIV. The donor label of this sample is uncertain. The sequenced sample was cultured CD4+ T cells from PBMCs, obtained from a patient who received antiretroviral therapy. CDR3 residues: CASSLWGRVNSPLHF. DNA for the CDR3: TGCGCCAGCAGCTTGTGGGGCAGGGTCAATTCACCCCTCCACTTT.